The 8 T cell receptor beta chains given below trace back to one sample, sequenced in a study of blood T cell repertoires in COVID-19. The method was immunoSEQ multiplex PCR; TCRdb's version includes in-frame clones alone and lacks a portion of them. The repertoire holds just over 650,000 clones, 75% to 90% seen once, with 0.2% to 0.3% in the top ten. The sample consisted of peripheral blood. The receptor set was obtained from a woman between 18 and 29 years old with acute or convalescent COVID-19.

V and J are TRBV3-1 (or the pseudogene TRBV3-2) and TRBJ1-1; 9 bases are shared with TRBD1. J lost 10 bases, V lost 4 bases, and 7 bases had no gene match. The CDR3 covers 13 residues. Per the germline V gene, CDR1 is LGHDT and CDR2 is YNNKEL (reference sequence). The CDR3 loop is CASSPQWGQGAFF. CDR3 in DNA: TGTGCCAGCAGCCCCCAATGGGGACAGGGAGCTTTCTTT.

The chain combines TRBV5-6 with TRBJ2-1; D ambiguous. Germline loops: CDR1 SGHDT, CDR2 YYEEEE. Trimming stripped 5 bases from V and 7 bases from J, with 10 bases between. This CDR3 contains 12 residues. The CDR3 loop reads CASRFRYNEQFF. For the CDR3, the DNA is TGTGCCAGCAGATTCAGGTATAATGAGCAGTTCTTC.

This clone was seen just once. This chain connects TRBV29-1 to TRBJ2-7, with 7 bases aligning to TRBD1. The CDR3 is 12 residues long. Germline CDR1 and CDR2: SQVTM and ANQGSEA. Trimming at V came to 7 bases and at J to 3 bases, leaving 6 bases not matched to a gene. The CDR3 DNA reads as TGCAGCGCGGGGAACAGGGGCTACGAGCAGTACTTC. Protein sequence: CSAGNRGYEQYF.

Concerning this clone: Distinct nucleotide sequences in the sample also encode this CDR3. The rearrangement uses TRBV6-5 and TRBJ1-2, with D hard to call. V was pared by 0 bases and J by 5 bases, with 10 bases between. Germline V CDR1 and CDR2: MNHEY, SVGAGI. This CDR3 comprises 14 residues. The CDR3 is CASSYSGSNYGYTF. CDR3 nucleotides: TGTGCCAGCAGTTACTCGGGCAGTAATTATGGCTACACCTTC.

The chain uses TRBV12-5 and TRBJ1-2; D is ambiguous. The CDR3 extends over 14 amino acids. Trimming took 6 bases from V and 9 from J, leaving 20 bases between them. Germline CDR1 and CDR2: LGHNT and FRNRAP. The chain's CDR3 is CASGHGLKRYSYTF. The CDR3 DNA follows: TGTGCTAGTGGCCACGGACTAAAGCGGTACAGCTACACCTTC.

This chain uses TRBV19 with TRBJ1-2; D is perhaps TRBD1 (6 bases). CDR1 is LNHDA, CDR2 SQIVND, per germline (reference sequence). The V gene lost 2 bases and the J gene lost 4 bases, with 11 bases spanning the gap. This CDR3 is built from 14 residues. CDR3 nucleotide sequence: TGTGCCAGTAGTATAATGGGGGCTGTCTATGGCTACACCTTC. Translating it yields CASSIMGAVYGYTF.

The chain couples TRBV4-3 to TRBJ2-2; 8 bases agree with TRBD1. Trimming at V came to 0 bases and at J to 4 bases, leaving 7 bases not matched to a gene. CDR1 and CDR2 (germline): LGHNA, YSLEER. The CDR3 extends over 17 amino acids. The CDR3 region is CASSQDHPGGSTGELFF. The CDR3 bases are TGCGCCAGCAGCCAAGATCACCCAGGGGGCAGCACCGGGGAGCTGTTTTTT.

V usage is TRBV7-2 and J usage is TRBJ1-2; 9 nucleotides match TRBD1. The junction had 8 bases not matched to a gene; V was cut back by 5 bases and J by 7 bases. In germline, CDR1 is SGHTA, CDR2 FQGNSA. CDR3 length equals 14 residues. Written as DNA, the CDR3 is TGTGCCAGCAGCAAAGGGACAGGGTTAAGTGGCTACACCTTC. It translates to CASSKGTGLSGYTF.